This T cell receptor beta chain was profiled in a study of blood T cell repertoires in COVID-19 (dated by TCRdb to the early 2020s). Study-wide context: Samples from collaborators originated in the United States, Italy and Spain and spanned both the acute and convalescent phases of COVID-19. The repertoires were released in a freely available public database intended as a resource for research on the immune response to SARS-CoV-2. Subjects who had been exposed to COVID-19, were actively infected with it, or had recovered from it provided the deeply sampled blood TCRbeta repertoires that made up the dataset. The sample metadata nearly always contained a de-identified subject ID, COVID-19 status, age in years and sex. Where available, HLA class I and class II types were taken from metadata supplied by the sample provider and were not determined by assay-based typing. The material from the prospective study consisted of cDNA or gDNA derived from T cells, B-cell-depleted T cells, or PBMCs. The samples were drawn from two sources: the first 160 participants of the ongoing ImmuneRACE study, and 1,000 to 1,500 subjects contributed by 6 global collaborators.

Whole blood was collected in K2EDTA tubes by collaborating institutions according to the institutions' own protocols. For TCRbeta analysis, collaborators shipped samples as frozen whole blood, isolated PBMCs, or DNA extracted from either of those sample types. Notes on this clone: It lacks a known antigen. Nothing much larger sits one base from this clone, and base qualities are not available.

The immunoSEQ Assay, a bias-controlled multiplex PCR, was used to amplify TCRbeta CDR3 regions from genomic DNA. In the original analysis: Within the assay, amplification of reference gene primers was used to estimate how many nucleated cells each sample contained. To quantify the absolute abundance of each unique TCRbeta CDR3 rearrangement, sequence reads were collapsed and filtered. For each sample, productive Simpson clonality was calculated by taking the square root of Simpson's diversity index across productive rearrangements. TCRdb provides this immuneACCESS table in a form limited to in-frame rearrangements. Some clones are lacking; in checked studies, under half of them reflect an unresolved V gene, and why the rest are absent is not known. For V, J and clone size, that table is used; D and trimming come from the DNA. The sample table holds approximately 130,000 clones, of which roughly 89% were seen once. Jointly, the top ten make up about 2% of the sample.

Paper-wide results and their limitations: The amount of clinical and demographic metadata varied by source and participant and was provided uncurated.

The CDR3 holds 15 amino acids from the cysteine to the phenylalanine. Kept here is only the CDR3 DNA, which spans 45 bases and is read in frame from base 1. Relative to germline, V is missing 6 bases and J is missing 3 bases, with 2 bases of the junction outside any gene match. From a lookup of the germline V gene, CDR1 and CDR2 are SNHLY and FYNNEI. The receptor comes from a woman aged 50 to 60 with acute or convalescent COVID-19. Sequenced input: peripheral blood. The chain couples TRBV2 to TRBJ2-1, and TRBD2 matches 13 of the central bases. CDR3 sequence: CASSGTSGVYNEQFF. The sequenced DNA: TGTGCCAGCAGCGGGACTAGCGGGGTCTACAATGAGCAGTTCTTC.